This TCR beta chain was documented in a study of shared clonotypes between healthy human individuals. Libraries were prepared by immunoSEQ multiplex PCR; TCRdb keeps only in-frame clonotypes and omits some of them. The profile shows fewer than 600,000 clones, about four fifths of them singletons. Germline CDR1 and CDR2: SGHRS and YFSETQ. This CDR3 has 15 amino acids. V was pared by 0 bases and J by 1 base, with 11 bases between. The receptor was isolated from a woman between 35 and 50 years old in good health. Some clones in this sample may be carry-over from other donors' samples. Sample: PBMCs. The chain is built from TRBV5-1 and TRBJ2-7; D is ambiguous. The CDR3 sequence is CASSLDGRGSYEQYF. The CDR3 DNA is TGCGCCAGCAGCTTGGATGGGCGCGGTTCCTACGAGCAGTACTTC.